This T cell receptor (beta chain) was retrieved from a study of circulating CD8 cells and anti-PD-1 response in melanoma. TCR libraries were prepared from approximately 15 ng of total RNA with the QIAseq Immune Repertoire TCR panel. MiXCR, applied by TCRdb to the reads, yields one record per CDR3 protein. Of approximately 500 distinct CDR3 sequences listed, approximately 10% are singletons. Study-wide points: TIGIT repertoires were least diverse, DNEG repertoires most diverse. Subset repertoires were largely private at M1, with under 7% shared. A small cohort with few responders supplied the baseline and M1 comparisons.

Germline-derived CDR1 and CDR2 are MNHEY and SMNVEV (reference sequence). This CDR3 spans 12 amino acids. V was pared by 7 bases and J by 4 bases, with 10 bases between. Live CD3+CD8+TCRalphabeta+ cells were sorted into four subsets by PD-1 and/or TIGIT. Judged by abundance, this clonotype is large. The antigen is undetermined. The sequencing used CD8+ T cells from PBMCs, collected at baseline or after one month of anti-PD-1 therapy (not recorded which). The V call is TRBV27, the J call TRBJ1-1; D might be TRBD1 (5 bases). The source of this sequence is a human donor with melanoma. The CDR3 DNA reads as TGTGCCAGCATGAGGGGTGGCACTGAAGCTTTCTTT. Translated, it gives CASMRGGTEAFF.